This T cell receptor (beta chain) was sequenced in a study of early stage breast cancer tumors. Study context: Most invasive tumors, about 80% of the 16, were ER+/PR+/HER2-. Study-level results: Functional markers like CD4, CD8 and FOXP3 were missed in bulk sequencing.

This table comes from immunoSEQ multiplex PCR, and its TCRdb copy is limited to in-frame clones, with some not included. Of around 9,000 clones in the sample, 60% to 80% were seen once. Germline loops: CDR1 LGHNT, CDR2 FRNRAP. The CDR3 has 15 residues. Trimming removed 2 bases at V and 1 base at J, with 8 bases between. With respect to this clone: The antigen remains undetermined.

The chain recombines TRBV12-5 with TRBJ2-2; no reliable D call. Source material: normal breast tissue next to the tumor. The origin of this receptor is a person aged 55 to 75 with breast cancer. CDR3 in DNA: TGTGCTAGTGGTTTGTACTGGAGGAACACCGGGGAGCTGTTTTTT. It translates to CASGLYWRNTGELFF.